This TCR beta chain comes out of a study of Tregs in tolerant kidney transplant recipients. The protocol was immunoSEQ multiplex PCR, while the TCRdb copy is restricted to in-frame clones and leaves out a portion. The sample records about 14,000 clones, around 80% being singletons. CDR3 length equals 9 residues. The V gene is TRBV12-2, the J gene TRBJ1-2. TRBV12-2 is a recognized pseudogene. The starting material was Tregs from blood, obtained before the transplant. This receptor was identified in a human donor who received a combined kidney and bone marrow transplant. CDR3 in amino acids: CASRSGVTF. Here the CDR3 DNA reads TGTGCAAGTCGCTCCGGAGTCACCTTC.